The TCR beta chain under discussion was sequenced for a study of identical twins. Findings and limits, study-wide: Insertions were reduced in abundant cord blood beta clonotypes but not in memory repertoires.

V was clipped by 5 bases and J by 3 bases, with 5 bases between them. Germline CDR1 reads SGHTA; CDR2 reads FQGNSA. The CDR3 runs to 11 residues. TCRdb ran MiXCR on the 5' RACE reads and lists one entry per CDR3 protein. The sample gives about 1.7 million distinct CDR3 sequences, about 32% of which show up once; about 0.27% is in the top ten. The table lists this clonotype with many counts. Its cognate antigen is unknown. The sequence derives from a newborn girl in good health. This chain uses TRBV7-2 with TRBJ2-7; D is uncertain. Material for sequencing was cord blood. CDR3 in amino acids: CASSMLYEQYF. CDR3 nucleotide sequence: TGTGCCAGCAGCATGCTCTACGAGCAGTACTTC.